This is a list of T cell receptor beta chains from one sample in a study of T cells in Graves' hyperthyroidism and ophthalmopathy. Each CDR3 protein gets one entry after TCRdb re-called the multiplex PCR reads with MiXCR. The table lists over 500,000 distinct CDR3 sequences, over 45% of them singletons. Sequencing was carried out using peripheral blood or thyroid tissue (not recorded which). Receptor source: an adult woman with Graves' disease, either hyperthyroidism or ophthalmopathy (not recorded which). CDR3s include the opening cysteine and the closing phenylalanine or tryptophan. The order of the fields is CDR3 DNA, CDR3 protein, J gene, D gene, clone size, V gene. D genes are given only for firm matches. For some rows the clone size is stated as once, few or many, or as a class when expanded; others skip it.

cdr3_nt: TGTGCCACAGGGGGCGTCAATCAGCCCCAGCATTTT
cdr3_aa: CATGGVNQPQHF
j_call: TRBJ1-5
d_call: TRBD1
clone_size: -
v_call: TRBV10-3

cdr3_nt: TGTGCCAGTAGTATCCCAAACTCAGGGGGAAGACAGGGACTCTCCCTTGGGCAGCATTTT
cdr3_aa: CASSIPNSGGRQGLSLGQHF
j_call: TRBJ1-5
d_call: TRBD1
clone_size: -
v_call: TRBV19

cdr3_nt: TGCAGCAGTACGACGACAGGGGGCACTGAAGCTTTCTTT
cdr3_aa: CSSTTTGGTEAFF
j_call: TRBJ1-1
d_call: TRBD1
clone_size: -
v_call: TRBV29-1

cdr3_nt: TGCGCCAGCAGGGAGACAGGAGCAAGCGAAAAACTGTTTTTT
cdr3_aa: CASRETGASEKLFF
j_call: TRBJ1-4
d_call: -
clone_size: -
v_call: TRBV4-1

cdr3_nt: TGTGCCAGCAGCTTGGTCAGGGGACTAGCCTACGAGCAGTACTTC
cdr3_aa: CASSLVRGLAYEQYF
j_call: TRBJ2-7
d_call: TRBD2
clone_size: -
v_call: TRBV11-1

cdr3_nt: TGTGCCACCAGCAGAGAGAAGGCTAACTATGGCTACACCTTC
cdr3_aa: CATSREKANYGYTF
j_call: TRBJ1-2
d_call: -
clone_size: few
v_call: TRBV15

cdr3_nt: TGCAGCGTTGATGGGACAGGGCAAGAGACCCAGCATTTT
cdr3_aa: CSVDGTGQETQHF
j_call: TRBJ1-5
d_call: TRBD1
clone_size: -
v_call: TRBV29-1

cdr3_nt: TGTGCCAGTAGTATCCAGGGGGTAAGTAGGGAGCAGTACTTC
cdr3_aa: CASSIQGVSREQYF
j_call: TRBJ2-7
d_call: TRBD1
clone_size: -
v_call: TRBV19

cdr3_nt: TGTGCCTTGAAGCGGCAGGACAACTCCTACGAGCAGTACTTC
cdr3_aa: CALKRQDNSYEQYF
j_call: TRBJ2-7
d_call: -
clone_size: -
v_call: TRBV2

cdr3_nt: TGTGCCAGCAGCCCCGCCGCGAGGCTGAGAACGCAGTATTTT
cdr3_aa: CASSPAARLRTQYF
j_call: TRBJ2-3
d_call: -
clone_size: few
v_call: TRBV7-9

cdr3_nt: TGTGCCAGCAGCCCGATATCGGGTGGCTACACCTTC
cdr3_aa: CASSPISGGYTF
j_call: TRBJ1-2
d_call: -
clone_size: -
v_call: TRBV7-9

cdr3_nt: TGTGCCAGCGGCCCAGCAAGGGGTAAAGAGACCCAGTACTTC
cdr3_aa: CASGPARGKETQYF
j_call: TRBJ2-5
d_call: -
clone_size: -
v_call: TRBV11-2

cdr3_nt: TGTGCCAGCAGTACCCGGGACAGGGGTTCCTCACCCCTCCACTTT
cdr3_aa: CASSTRDRGSSPLHF
j_call: TRBJ1-6
d_call: TRBD1
clone_size: many
v_call: TRBV12-3/TRBV12-4

cdr3_nt: TGTGCCAGCAGCCGTTCCGGGACAGGGTCAGGAAACACCATATATTTT
cdr3_aa: CASSRSGTGSGNTIYF
j_call: TRBJ1-3
d_call: TRBD1
clone_size: many
v_call: TRBV6-5

cdr3_nt: TGTGCCATCAGTGCCCACGGCGACCAAGAGACCCAGTACTTC
cdr3_aa: CAISAHGDQETQYF
j_call: TRBJ2-5
d_call: -
clone_size: -
v_call: TRBV10-3

cdr3_nt: TGTGCCAGCAGCTTGGAGTGGGCGGCGAACACTGAAGCTTTCTTT
cdr3_aa: CASSLEWAANTEAFF
j_call: TRBJ1-1
d_call: -
clone_size: -
v_call: TRBV7-2

cdr3_nt: TGCAGCTTCAGGGCGGGACAGGGGGTATACGAGCAGTACTTC
cdr3_aa: CSFRAGQGVYEQYF
j_call: TRBJ2-7
d_call: TRBD1
clone_size: -
v_call: TRBV29-1

cdr3_nt: TGCGCCAGCGGACAGGAAAATGGGGATCAGCCCCAGCATTTT
cdr3_aa: CASGQENGDQPQHF
j_call: TRBJ1-5
d_call: TRBD1
clone_size: -
v_call: TRBV10-2

cdr3_nt: TGCAGCGTTGAAGGGGGAACCGAAGCGGAGACCCAGTACTTC
cdr3_aa: CSVEGGTEAETQYF
j_call: TRBJ2-5
d_call: -
clone_size: once
v_call: TRBV20-1

cdr3_nt: TGTGCCAGCAGCGTAGTAGGGCAGGGTGACGAGCAGTACTTC
cdr3_aa: CASSVVGQGDEQYF
j_call: TRBJ2-7
d_call: -
clone_size: -
v_call: TRBV9

cdr3_nt: TGTGCCATCTCAAGAGAGACTAGCGGGCGGGAGACCCAGTACTTC
cdr3_aa: CAISRETSGRETQYF
j_call: TRBJ2-5
d_call: TRBD2
clone_size: few
v_call: TRBV28

cdr3_nt: TGTGCCAGCAGTGAAGGGGACAGAGCCAATCAGCCCCAGCATTTT
cdr3_aa: CASSEGDRANQPQHF
j_call: TRBJ1-5
d_call: TRBD1
clone_size: many
v_call: TRBV2

cdr3_nt: TGTGCCACCAGCAGAGATAGCCTAGCGGGAGTGGAGCAGTACTTC
cdr3_aa: CATSRDSLAGVEQYF
j_call: TRBJ2-7
d_call: TRBD2
clone_size: -
v_call: TRBV15

cdr3_nt: TGCAGTGCTAGAAAGAACCAAGAGACCCAGTACTTC
cdr3_aa: CSARKNQETQYF
j_call: TRBJ2-5
d_call: -
clone_size: many
v_call: TRBV20-1

cdr3_nt: TGCGCCAGCAGCCCACAGGGTAGATCTGAAGCTTTCTTT
cdr3_aa: CASSPQGRSEAFF
j_call: TRBJ1-1
d_call: -
clone_size: -
v_call: TRBV5-1

cdr3_nt: TGCGCCAGCAGCCAAGTCTTATCTGGAAACACCATATATTTT
cdr3_aa: CASSQVLSGNTIYF
j_call: TRBJ1-3
d_call: -
clone_size: -
v_call: TRBV7-2

cdr3_nt: TGTGCCAGCAGCTTAGTGACAGGCGGACAAGAGACCCAGTACTTC
cdr3_aa: CASSLVTGGQETQYF
j_call: TRBJ2-5
d_call: -
clone_size: many
v_call: TRBV11-2

cdr3_nt: TGTGCCAGCAGGATAGACGGGAACACTGAAGCTTTCTTT
cdr3_aa: CASRIDGNTEAFF
j_call: TRBJ1-1
d_call: -
clone_size: many
v_call: TRBV12-3/TRBV12-4

cdr3_nt: TGTGCCAGCAGCCCCCAGCGGCCAAATTCACCCCTCCACTTT
cdr3_aa: CASSPQRPNSPLHF
j_call: TRBJ1-6
d_call: -
clone_size: -
v_call: TRBV10-3

cdr3_nt: TGTGCCAGCAGCCAAGGGCCAGGGGGCCAAAACTATGGCTACACCTTC
cdr3_aa: CASSQGPGGQNYGYTF
j_call: TRBJ1-2
d_call: TRBD1
clone_size: many
v_call: TRBV14

cdr3_nt: TGCAGCGCTATCCGGGGTCTTGGCACAGAGCAGTACTTC
cdr3_aa: CSAIRGLGTEQYF
j_call: TRBJ2-7
d_call: -
clone_size: few
v_call: TRBV29-1

cdr3_nt: TGTGCCAGCAGCTTAGTTTCCCTGCGGGTTGAGACCCAGCATTTT
cdr3_aa: CASSLVSLRVETQHF
j_call: TRBJ1-5
d_call: -
clone_size: -
v_call: TRBV7-2

cdr3_nt: TGTGCCACCAGGATGATAGGGGGGGGAGGCTACACCTTC
cdr3_aa: CATRMIGGGGYTF
j_call: TRBJ1-2
d_call: -
clone_size: -
v_call: TRBV15

cdr3_nt: TGTGCCAGCAGCTCTACCCCTCGGCGGGTGAGGCAGGGTAATTCCTACGAGCAGTACTTC
cdr3_aa: CASSSTPRRVRQGNSYEQYF
j_call: TRBJ2-7
d_call: -
clone_size: many
v_call: TRBV7-9

cdr3_nt: TGTGCCAGCAGCTTCAGCATGAGGGCTCTATATGGCTACACCTTC
cdr3_aa: CASSFSMRALYGYTF
j_call: TRBJ1-2
d_call: -
clone_size: many
v_call: TRBV7-2

cdr3_nt: TGCAGCGTTGGAGGGGGAACGGTTAACACTGAAGCTTTCTTT
cdr3_aa: CSVGGGTVNTEAFF
j_call: TRBJ1-1
d_call: -
clone_size: -
v_call: TRBV29-1

cdr3_nt: TGTGCCAGCAGCGGAGGGGACTCTGGGGCCAACGTCCTGACTTTC
cdr3_aa: CASSGGDSGANVLTF
j_call: TRBJ2-6
d_call: -
clone_size: many
v_call: TRBV9

cdr3_nt: TGTGCCACCAGCGGACACAGGGGCCAGAACACTGAAGCTTTCTTT
cdr3_aa: CATSGHRGQNTEAFF
j_call: TRBJ1-1
d_call: TRBD1
clone_size: -
v_call: TRBV15

cdr3_nt: TGTGCCAGCAGCAGCGGGGCAGGAGGGCACGAGCAGTACTTC
cdr3_aa: CASSSGAGGHEQYF
j_call: TRBJ2-7
d_call: TRBD2
clone_size: few
v_call: TRBV2

cdr3_nt: TGTGCCAGCAGCCCGAGCCTTAAGAACACCGGGGAGCTGTTTTTT
cdr3_aa: CASSPSLKNTGELFF
j_call: TRBJ2-2
d_call: -
clone_size: many
v_call: TRBV7-2

cdr3_nt: TGCAGCGTGGGACAGGCGCTAGGGGAGACCCAGTACTTC
cdr3_aa: CSVGQALGETQYF
j_call: TRBJ2-5
d_call: TRBD1
clone_size: -
v_call: TRBV29-1

cdr3_nt: TGCGCCAGCAGCCAAACCCGGACAGGGATCAACTATGGCTACACCTTC
cdr3_aa: CASSQTRTGINYGYTF
j_call: TRBJ1-2
d_call: TRBD1
clone_size: many
v_call: TRBV4-3

cdr3_nt: TGCAGCGTTAGAACCCACGAGCAGTACTTC
cdr3_aa: CSVRTHEQYF
j_call: TRBJ2-7
d_call: -
clone_size: -
v_call: TRBV29-1

cdr3_nt: TGCAGTGCTAGAGAAACAGGGGACAAGGGGAACACCGGGGAGCTGTTTTTT
cdr3_aa: CSARETGDKGNTGELFF
j_call: TRBJ2-2
d_call: TRBD1
clone_size: few
v_call: TRBV20-1

cdr3_nt: TGTGCCAGCAGTCTCGGGACTTCCCAGGAGCAGTACTTC
cdr3_aa: CASSLGTSQEQYF
j_call: TRBJ2-7
d_call: -
clone_size: few
v_call: TRBV27

cdr3_nt: TGCAGCGTACAGGGGGCAGGGCAAGAGACCCAGTACTTC
cdr3_aa: CSVQGAGQETQYF
j_call: TRBJ2-5
d_call: TRBD1
clone_size: many
v_call: TRBV29-1

cdr3_nt: TGCAGCGTTGCAGTCCCGGGACTAGCGGGAGTCAGAGAGCAGTTCTTC
cdr3_aa: CSVAVPGLAGVREQFF
j_call: TRBJ2-1
d_call: TRBD2
clone_size: few
v_call: TRBV29-1

cdr3_nt: TGTGCCAGCTCACCACCGAACCGGGAGGAAGAAAAACTGTTTTTT
cdr3_aa: CASSPPNREEEKLFF
j_call: TRBJ1-4
d_call: -
clone_size: -
v_call: TRBV18

cdr3_nt: TGCAGCGTCGTGGACTTCCCCGAGCAGTTCTTC
cdr3_aa: CSVVDFPEQFF
j_call: TRBJ2-1
d_call: -
clone_size: few
v_call: TRBV29-1

cdr3_nt: TGTGCCAGCAGCTTCTCCCGGACAGGTTCGGCGCAGTATTTT
cdr3_aa: CASSFSRTGSAQYF
j_call: TRBJ2-3
d_call: TRBD1
clone_size: -
v_call: TRBV7-9

cdr3_nt: TGTGCCAGCAGTTCTTGGGGCGGGGACCGTGATTCACCCCTCCACTTT
cdr3_aa: CASSSWGGDRDSPLHF
j_call: TRBJ1-6
d_call: -
clone_size: -
v_call: TRBV12-3/TRBV12-4

cdr3_nt: TGCCGAGCGGGGACACAAGAGACCCAGCATTTT
cdr3_aa: CRAGTQETQHF
j_call: TRBJ1-5
d_call: -
clone_size: -
v_call: TRBV20-1

cdr3_nt: TGTGCCACCAGCAGAGATTATGAGGGGACTGAAGCTTTCTTT
cdr3_aa: CATSRDYEGTEAFF
j_call: TRBJ1-1
d_call: -
clone_size: -
v_call: TRBV15

cdr3_nt: TGCGCCAGCAGCTCACACGACAGGGGGCGCGAGCAGTACTTC
cdr3_aa: CASSSHDRGREQYF
j_call: TRBJ2-7
d_call: TRBD1
clone_size: many
v_call: TRBV5-1

cdr3_nt: TGTGCCATCATGCAGGGAGACGAGCAGTACTTC
cdr3_aa: CAIMQGDEQYF
j_call: TRBJ2-7
d_call: -
clone_size: many
v_call: TRBV10-3

cdr3_nt: TGTGCCAGCAGTTATTTATTAGGGTTGGGTGAAGCTTTCTTT
cdr3_aa: CASSYLLGLGEAFF
j_call: TRBJ1-1
d_call: -
clone_size: many
v_call: TRBV6-5

cdr3_nt: TGCAGCGTTGCTAGCGGGAGGGGAAATGAGCAGTTCTTC
cdr3_aa: CSVASGRGNEQFF
j_call: TRBJ2-1
d_call: TRBD2
clone_size: -
v_call: TRBV29-1